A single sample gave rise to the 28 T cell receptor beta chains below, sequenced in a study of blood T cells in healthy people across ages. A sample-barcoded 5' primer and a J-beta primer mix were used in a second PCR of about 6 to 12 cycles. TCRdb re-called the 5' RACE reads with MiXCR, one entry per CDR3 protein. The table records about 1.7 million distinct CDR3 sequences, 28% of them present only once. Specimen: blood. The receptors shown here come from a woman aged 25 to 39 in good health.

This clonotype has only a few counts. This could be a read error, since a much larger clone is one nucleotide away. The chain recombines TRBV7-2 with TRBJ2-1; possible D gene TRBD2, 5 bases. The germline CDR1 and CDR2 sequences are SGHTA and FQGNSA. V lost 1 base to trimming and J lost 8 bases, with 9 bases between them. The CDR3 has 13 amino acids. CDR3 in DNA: TGTGCCAGCAGCTTAGGGAGGCGCGATGAGCAGTTCTTC. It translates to CASSLGRRDEQFF.

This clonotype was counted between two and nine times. The CDR3 DNA is TGCGCCAGCAGCTTCTCCGAAGCGGGGGTACTTGATACGCAGTATTTT. It translates to CASSFSEAGVLDTQYF. V and J are TRBV5-1 and TRBJ2-3; 8 bases match TRBD2. V was clipped by 2 bases and J by 6 bases; unmatched bases: 11. The CDR3 totals 16 residues. Looked up from germline, CDR1 is SGHRS and CDR2 is YFSETQ.

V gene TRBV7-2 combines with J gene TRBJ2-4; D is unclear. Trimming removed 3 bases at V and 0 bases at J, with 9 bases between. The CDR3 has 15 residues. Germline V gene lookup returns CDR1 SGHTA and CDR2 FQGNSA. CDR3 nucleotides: TGTGCCAGCAGCTTGGGCAGTCTAGCCAAAAACATTCAGTACTTC. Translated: CASSLGSLAKNIQYF.

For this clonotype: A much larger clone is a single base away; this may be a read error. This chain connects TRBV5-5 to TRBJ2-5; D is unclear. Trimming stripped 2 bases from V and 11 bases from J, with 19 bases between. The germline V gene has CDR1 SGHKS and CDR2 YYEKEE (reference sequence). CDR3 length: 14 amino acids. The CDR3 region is CASSFRFLNNEQYF. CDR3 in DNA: TGTGCCAGCAGCTTCCGTTTTTTGAACAATGAGCAGTACTTC.

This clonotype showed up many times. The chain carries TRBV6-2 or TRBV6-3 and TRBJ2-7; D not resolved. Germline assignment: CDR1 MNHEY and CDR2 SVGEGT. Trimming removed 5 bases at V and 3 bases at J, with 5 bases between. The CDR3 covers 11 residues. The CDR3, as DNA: TGTGCCAGCAGTAAGCTCTACGAGCAGTACTTC. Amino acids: CASSKLYEQYF.

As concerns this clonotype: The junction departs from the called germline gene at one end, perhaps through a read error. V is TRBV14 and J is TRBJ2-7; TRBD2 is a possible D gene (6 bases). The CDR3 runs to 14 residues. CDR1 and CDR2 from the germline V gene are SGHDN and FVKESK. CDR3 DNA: TGTGTCAGCAGCCAAGGAGGAGGGATCTACGAGCAGTACTTC. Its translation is CVSSQGGGIYEQYF.

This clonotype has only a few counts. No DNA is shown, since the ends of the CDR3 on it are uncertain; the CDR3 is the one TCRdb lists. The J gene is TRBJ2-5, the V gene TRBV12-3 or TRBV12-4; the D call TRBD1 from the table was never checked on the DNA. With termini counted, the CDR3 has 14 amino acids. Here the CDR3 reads CASSSSTGAETQYF.

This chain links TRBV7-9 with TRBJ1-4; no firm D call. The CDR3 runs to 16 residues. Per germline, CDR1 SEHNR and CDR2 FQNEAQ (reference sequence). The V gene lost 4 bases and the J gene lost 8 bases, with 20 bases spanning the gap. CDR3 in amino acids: CASSSRREKMWEKLFF. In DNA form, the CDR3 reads TGTGCCAGCAGCTCTCGACGGGAGAAAATGTGGGAAAAACTGTTTTTT.

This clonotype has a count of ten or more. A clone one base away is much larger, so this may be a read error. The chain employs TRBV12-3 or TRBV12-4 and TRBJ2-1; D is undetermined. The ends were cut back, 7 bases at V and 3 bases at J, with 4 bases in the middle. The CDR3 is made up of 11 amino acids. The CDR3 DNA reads TGTGCCAGCATCCTCTACAATGAGCAGTTCTTC. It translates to CASILYNEQFF.

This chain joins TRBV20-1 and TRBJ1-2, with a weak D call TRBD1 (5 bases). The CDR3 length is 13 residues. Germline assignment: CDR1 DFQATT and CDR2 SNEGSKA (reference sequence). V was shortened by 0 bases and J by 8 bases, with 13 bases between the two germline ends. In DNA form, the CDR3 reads TGCAGTGCTAGAGAATGGGGACGAGGCGGCTACACCTTC. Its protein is CSAREWGRGGYTF.

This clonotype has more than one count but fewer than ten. The CDR3 nucleotides read TGTGCCAGCAGCTTACACGGGGCTGGGGAGACCCAGTACTTC. Protein product: CASSLHGAGETQYF. The rearrangement uses TRBV7-9 and TRBJ2-5; the D gene could be TRBD1 or TRBD2 (5 bases each). Germline V gives CDR1 SEHNR, CDR2 FQNEAQ (reference sequence). The CDR3 is made up of 14 amino acids. V was trimmed by 2 bases and J by 5 bases, leaving 12 bases between them.

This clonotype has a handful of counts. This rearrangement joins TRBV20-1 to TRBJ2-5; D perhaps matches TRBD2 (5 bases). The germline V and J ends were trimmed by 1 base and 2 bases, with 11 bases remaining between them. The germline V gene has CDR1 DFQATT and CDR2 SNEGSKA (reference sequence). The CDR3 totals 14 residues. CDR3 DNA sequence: TGCAGTGCTAGAGCGGGGTCGATACAAGAGACCCAGTACTTC. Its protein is CSARAGSIQETQYF.

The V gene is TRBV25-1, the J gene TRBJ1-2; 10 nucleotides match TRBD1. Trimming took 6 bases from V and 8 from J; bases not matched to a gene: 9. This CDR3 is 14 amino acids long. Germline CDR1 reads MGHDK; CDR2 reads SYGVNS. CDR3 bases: TGTGCCAGCAGAGAGACAGGGGGCGCGGAAGGCTACACCTTC. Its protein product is CASRETGGAEGYTF.

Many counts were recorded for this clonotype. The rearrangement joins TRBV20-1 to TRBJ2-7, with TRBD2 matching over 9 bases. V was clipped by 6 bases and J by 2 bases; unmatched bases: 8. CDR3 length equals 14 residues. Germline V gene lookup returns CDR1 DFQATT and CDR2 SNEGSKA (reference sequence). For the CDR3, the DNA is TGCAGTGCCAGTTTGGCGGGAGGGCCCTACGAGCAGTACTTC. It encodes CSASLAGGPYEQYF.

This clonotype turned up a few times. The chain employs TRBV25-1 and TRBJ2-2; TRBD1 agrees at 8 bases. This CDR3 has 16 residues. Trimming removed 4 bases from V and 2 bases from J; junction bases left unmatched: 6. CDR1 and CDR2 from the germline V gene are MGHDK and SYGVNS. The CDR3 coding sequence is TGTGCCAGCAGTGCGCGACAGGGGCTTAACACCGGGGAGCTGTTTTTT. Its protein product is CASSARQGLNTGELFF.

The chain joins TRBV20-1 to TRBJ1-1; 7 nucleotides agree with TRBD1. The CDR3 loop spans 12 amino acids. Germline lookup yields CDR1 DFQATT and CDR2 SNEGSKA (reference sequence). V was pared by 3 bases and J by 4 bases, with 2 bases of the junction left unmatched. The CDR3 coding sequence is TGCAGTGCTAGGCAGGGGGTCACTGAAGCTTTCTTT. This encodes CSARQGVTEAFF.

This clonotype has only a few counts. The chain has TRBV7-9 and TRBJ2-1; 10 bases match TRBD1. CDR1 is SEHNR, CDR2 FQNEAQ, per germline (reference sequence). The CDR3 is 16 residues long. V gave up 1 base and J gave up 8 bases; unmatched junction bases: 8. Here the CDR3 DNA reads TGTGCCAGCAGCTTAGGGTGGGACAGGGGTTTGGATGAGCAGTTCTTC. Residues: CASSLGWDRGLDEQFF.

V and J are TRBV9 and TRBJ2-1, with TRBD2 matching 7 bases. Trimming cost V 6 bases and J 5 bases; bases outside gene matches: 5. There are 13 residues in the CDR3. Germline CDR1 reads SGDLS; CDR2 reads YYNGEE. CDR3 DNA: TGTGCCAGCAACCGGGGGGAAAACAATGAGCAGTTCTTC. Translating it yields CASNRGENNEQFF.

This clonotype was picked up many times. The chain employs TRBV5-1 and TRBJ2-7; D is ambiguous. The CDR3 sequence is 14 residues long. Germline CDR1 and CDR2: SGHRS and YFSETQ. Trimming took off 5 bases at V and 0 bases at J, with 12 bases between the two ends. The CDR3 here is CASSGLQVSYEQYF. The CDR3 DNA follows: TGCGCCAGCAGTGGTTTGCAGGTCTCCTACGAGCAGTACTTC.

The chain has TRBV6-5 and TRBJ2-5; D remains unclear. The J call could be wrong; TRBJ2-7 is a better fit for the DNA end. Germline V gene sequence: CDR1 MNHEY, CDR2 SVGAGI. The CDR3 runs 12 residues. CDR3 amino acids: CASSGPTTEQYF. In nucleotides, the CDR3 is TGTGCCAGCAGTGGGCCTACCACCGAGCAGTACTTC.

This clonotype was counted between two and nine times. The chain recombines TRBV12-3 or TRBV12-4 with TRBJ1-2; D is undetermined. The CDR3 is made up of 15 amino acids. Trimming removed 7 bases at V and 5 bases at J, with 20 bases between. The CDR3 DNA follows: TGTGCCAGCACCCGGTCAATCCTTGCCAGTTATGGCTACACCTTC. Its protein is CASTRSILASYGYTF.

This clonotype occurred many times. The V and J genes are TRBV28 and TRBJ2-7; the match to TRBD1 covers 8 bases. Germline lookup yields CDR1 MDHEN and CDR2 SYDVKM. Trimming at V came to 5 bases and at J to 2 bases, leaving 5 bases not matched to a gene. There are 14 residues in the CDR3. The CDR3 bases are TGTGCCAGCAGTGCGGGACAGGACCCCTACGAGCAGTACTTC. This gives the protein CASSAGQDPYEQYF. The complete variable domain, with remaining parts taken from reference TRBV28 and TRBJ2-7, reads DVKVTQSSRYLVKRTGEKVFLECVQDMDHENMFWYRQDPGLGLRLIYFSYDVKMKEKGDIPEGYSVSREKKERFSLILESASTNQTSMYLCASSAGQDPYEQYFGPGTRLTVT.

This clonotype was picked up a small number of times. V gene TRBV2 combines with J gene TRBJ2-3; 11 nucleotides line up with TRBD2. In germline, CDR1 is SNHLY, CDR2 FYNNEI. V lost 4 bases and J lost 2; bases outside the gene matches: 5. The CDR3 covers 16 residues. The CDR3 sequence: CASSGLTSGDTDTQYF. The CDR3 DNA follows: TGTGCCAGCAGTGGCTTGACTAGCGGGGACACAGATACGCAGTATTTT.

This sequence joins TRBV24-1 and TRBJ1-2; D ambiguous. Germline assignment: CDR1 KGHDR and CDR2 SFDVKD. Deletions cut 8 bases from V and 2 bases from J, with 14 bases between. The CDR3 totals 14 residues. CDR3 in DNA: TGTGCCACCACCCCGGGCGGCGGGAACTATGGCTACACCTTC. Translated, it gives CATTPGGGNYGYTF.

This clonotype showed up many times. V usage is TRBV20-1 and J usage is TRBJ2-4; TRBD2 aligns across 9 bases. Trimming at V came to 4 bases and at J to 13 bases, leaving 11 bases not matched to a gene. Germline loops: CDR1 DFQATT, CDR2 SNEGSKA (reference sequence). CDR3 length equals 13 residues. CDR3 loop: CSAKAGGPVEQYF. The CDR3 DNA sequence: TGCAGTGCTAAAGCGGGAGGTCCGGTGGAGCAGTACTTC.

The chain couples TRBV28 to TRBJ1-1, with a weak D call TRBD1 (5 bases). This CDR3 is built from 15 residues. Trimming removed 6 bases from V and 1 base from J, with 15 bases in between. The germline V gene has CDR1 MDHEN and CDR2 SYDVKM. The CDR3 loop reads CASRGGGAGNTEAFF. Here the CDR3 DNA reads TGTGCCAGCAGGGGTGGGGGAGCAGGGAACACTGAAGCTTTCTTT.

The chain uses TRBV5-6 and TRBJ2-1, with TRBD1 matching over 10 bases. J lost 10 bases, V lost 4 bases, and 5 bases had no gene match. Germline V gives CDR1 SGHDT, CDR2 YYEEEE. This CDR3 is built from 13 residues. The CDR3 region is CASSLTGGFEQFF. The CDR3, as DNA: TGTGCCAGCAGCCTGACAGGGGGCTTCGAGCAGTTCTTC.

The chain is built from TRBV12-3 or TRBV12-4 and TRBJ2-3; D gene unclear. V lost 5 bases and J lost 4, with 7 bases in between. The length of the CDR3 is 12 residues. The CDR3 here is CASSIYPDTQYF. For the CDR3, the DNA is TGTGCCAGCAGTATCTATCCAGATACGCAGTATTTT.